This T cell receptor (beta chain) comes out of a study of T cell changes during pregnancy in multiple sclerosis. The CDR3 loop spans 16 amino acids. The V segment lost 0 bases and the J segment 2 bases; nucleotides outside the gene matches: 7. Germline CDR1 reads PRHDT; CDR2 reads FYEKMQ (reference sequence). Some clones are missing from TCRdb's copy, which holds only in-frame ones; the method was immunoSEQ multiplex PCR. The sample comprises tens of thousands of clones, more than 75% of which are singletons, and 3% to 3.5% rests with the top ten. V and J are TRBV13 and TRBJ2-7; TRBD1 matches at 7 bases. Sequenced here: peripheral blood, sampled in the first trimester of pregnancy. This clonotype was sampled from a female donor in good health, enrolled as a control in a pregnancy study. The CDR3 bases are TGTGCCAGCAGCTTAGGGACAGGGCTTTTCCCCTACGAGCAGTACTTC. This encodes CASSLGTGLFPYEQYF.